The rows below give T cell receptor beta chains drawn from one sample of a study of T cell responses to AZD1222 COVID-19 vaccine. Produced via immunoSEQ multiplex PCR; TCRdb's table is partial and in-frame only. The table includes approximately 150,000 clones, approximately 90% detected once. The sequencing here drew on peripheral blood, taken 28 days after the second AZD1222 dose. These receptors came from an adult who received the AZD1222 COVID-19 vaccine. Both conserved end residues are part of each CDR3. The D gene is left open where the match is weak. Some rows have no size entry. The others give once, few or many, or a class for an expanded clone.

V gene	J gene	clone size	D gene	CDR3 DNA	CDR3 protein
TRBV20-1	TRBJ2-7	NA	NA	TGCAGTGCTAGAGATCATGACGAGCAGTACTTC	CSARDHDEQYF
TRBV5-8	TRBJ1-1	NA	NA	TGTGCCAGCAGCTTGTATGGGGGAGGGCCAACTGAAGCTTTCTTT	CASSLYGGGPTEAFF
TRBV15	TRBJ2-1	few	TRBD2	TGTGCCACCAGCAGAGATAAGTTCGGGGGGGCTTACTCAAATGAGCAGTTCTTC	CATSRDKFGGAYSNEQFF
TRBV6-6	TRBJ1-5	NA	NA	TGTGCCAGCATAATGGGTAGGGGCCTAAGCAATCAGCCCCAGCATTTT	CASIMGRGLSNQPQHF
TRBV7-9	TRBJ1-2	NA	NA	TGTGCCAGCAGCTTAGCGCAGGGCAGGGCGGATGGCTACACCTTC	CASSLAQGRADGYTF
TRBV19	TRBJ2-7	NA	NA	TGTGCCAGTAGTCGTATTGGGTACGAGCAGTACTTC	CASSRIGYEQYF
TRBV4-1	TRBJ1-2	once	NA	TGCGCCAGCAGCCAACGAGACGGGGCTCCCGGGTTGGATGGCTACACCTTC	CASSQRDGAPGLDGYTF
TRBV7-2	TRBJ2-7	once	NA	TGTGCCAGCAGCTTAGTCCCAAATACAGGGATTCACTACGAGCAGTACTTC	CASSLVPNTGIHYEQYF
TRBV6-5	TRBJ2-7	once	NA	TGTGCCAGCAGTTACTCGGGGCTCTCCTACGAGCAGTACTTC	CASSYSGLSYEQYF
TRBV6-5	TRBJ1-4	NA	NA	TGTGCCAGCAGTTTACAGGGTCAGGAAAAACTGTTTTTT	CASSLQGQEKLFF
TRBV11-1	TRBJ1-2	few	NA	TGTGCCAGCAGCTTAAGGGGGGATGGCTACACCTTC	CASSLRGDGYTF
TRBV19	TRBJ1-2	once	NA	TGTGCCAGTTGGGGTTCGGCTAACTATGGCTACACCTTC	CASWGSANYGYTF
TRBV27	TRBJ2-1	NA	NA	TGTGCCAGCAGTCCAGAGGGCTCAGCTTATTACAATGAGCAGTTCTTC	CASSPEGSAYYNEQFF
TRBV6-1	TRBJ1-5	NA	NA	TGTGCCAGCAGTGAATTTGACGGTGGACAGCCCCAGCATTTT	CASSEFDGGQPQHF
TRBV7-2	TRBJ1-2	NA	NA	TGTGCCAGCAGCTTATTACAGGGCAATGGCTACACCTTC	CASSLLQGNGYTF
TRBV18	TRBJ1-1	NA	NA	TGTGCCAGCTCACCACATCTGAACACTGAAGCTTTCTTT	CASSPHLNTEAFF
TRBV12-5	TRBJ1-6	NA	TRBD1	TGTGCTACCAAAAAAACAGGGGAAACGTCCTATAATTCACCCCTCCACTTT	CATKKTGETSYNSPLHF
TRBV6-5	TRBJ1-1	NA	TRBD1	TGTGCCAGCAGCAAGACAGGGCCGGGCACTGAAGCTTTCTTT	CASSKTGPGTEAFF
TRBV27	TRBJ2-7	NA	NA	TGTGCCAGCAGTTCGGGCCTCATACAGTACTTC	CASSSGLIQYF
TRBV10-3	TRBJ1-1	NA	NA	TGTGCCATCAGTCCCCAGGGGAGGGACACTGAAGCTTTCTTT	CAISPQGRDTEAFF
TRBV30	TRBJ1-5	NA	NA	TGTGCCTGTGGAGGAAGCAATCAGCCCCAGCATTTT	CACGGSNQPQHF
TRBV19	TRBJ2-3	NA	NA	TGTGCCACAGGCCGGGGGCCCACAGATACGCAGTATTTT	CATGRGPTDTQYF
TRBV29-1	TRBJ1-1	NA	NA	TGCAGCGGCTTAGGGGGAGGGAACACTGAAGCTTTCTTT	CSGLGGGNTEAFF
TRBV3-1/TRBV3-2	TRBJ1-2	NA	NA	TGTGCCAGCACCGGGGGGCGAGGGTATGGCTACACCTTC	CASTGGRGYGYTF
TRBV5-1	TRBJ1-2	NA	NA	TGCGCCAGCAGCAACACAGATGCTATGGGCTACACCTTC	CASSNTDAMGYTF
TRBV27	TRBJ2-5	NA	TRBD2	TGTGCCAGCAGTTTACAGGGACTAGCGGACCAAGAGACCCAGTACTTC	CASSLQGLADQETQYF
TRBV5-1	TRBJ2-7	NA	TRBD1	TGCGCCAGCAGCTTGAGGGGGCAGGAGACCTACGAGCAGTACTTC	CASSLRGQETYEQYF